The 5 T cell receptor beta chains presented below share a single source sample, sequenced in a study of memory CD4+ T cells and cytomegalovirus serostatus. Some clones are missing from TCRdb's copy, which holds only in-frame ones; the method was immunoSEQ multiplex PCR. The data hold about 57,000 clones, with 70% to 85% observed a single time. The sort gate was single viable CD3+CD4+CD8-CD45RO+ cells for memory CD4+ T cells. What was sequenced was memory CD4+ T cells from blood. These TCRs come from an adult in good health and CMV-seronegative.

In its sample, this clone was seen a few times. The rearrangement links TRBV28 to TRBJ1-4, with D possibly TRBD1 on 6 matching bases. The CDR3 sequence is 14 residues long. Germline-derived CDR1 and CDR2 are MDHEN and SYDVKM. The V and J ends lost 5 bases and 8 bases respectively, with 15 bases between them. The CDR3 DNA reads as TGTGCCAGCAGTCTCACGGGGGGCCGGGAAAAACTGTTTTTT. Its protein product is CASSLTGGREKLFF.

The chain carries TRBV15 and TRBJ2-5, with 7 bases aligning to TRBD2. The trim removed 3 bases at V and 1 base at J, leaving 5 bases unmatched. This CDR3 contains 15 residues. Germline loops: CDR1 LNHNV, CDR2 YYDKDF (reference sequence). The CDR3: CATSRRGGSQETQYF. The CDR3 nucleotides read TGTGCCACCAGCAGGAGGGGCGGGAGCCAAGAGACCCAGTACTTC.

The V gene is TRBV4-2, the J gene TRBJ2-1, with 7 nucleotides matching TRBD2. The CDR3 is 18 residues long. With 4 bases clipped from V and 8 bases from J, the junction kept 20 bases outside the gene matches. Germline V gene data show CDR1 as LGHNA and CDR2 as YNFKEQ. The CDR3 region has the DNA TGTGCCAGCAGCCCTCTGAGGAGCGGGGATCTTGTGGGGGATGAGCAGTTCTTC. Its protein product is CASSPLRSGDLVGDEQFF.

The CDR3, as DNA: TGTGCCAGCAGCTTAGGAGGGGCCGGTGAGCAGTTCTTC. Protein: CASSLGGAGEQFF. V usage is TRBV7-3 and J usage is TRBJ2-1; TRBD2 might be the D (6 bases). The V and J ends lost 2 bases and 9 bases respectively, with 11 bases between them. Germline V gives CDR1 SGHTA, CDR2 FQGTGA. The CDR3 spans 13 residues.

This clone was recorded only once. The chain carries TRBV10-1 and TRBJ2-3; tentative D call: TRBD1 (5 bases). The CDR3 runs to 15 residues. CDR1 and CDR2 (germline): WNHNN, SYGVQD (reference sequence). V lost 2 bases and J lost 5, with 14 bases in between. Here the CDR3 reads CASSENVGVGDTQYF. The CDR3 region has the DNA TGCGCCAGCAGTGAGAACGTAGGGGTCGGAGATACGCAGTATTTT.